These T cell receptor beta chains were read from a single sample in a study of shared clonotypes between healthy human individuals. Profiling relied on immunoSEQ multiplex PCR, and the TCRdb table lists in-frame clones only, not all of them. There are around 510,000 clones in the sample; approximately 94% occur only once, and about 0.06% lies in the top ten. The sample was naive CD4+ T cells sorted from blood. Receptors originate from a woman aged 25 to 39 in good health. The CDR3 runs from the conserved cysteine through the conserved F or W. Each record gives: V gene, J gene, CDR3 length, D gene, clone size, CDR3 protein, CDR3 DNA. The D gene is left open where the match is weak. Not all rows give a size; the values are once, few, many and, for expanded clones, a class.

TRBV10-2,TRBJ2-2,14,TRBD1,NA,CASGQDRKTGELFF,TGCGCCAGCGGCCAGGACAGGAAAACCGGGGAGCTGTTTTTT
TRBV28,TRBJ1-2,14,NA,once,CASSLDRGAYGYTF,TGTGCCAGCAGTTTGGACAGAGGAGCCTATGGCTACACCTTC
TRBV28,TRBJ2-1,18,TRBD2,NA,CASSLSLIAGEAYNEQFF,TGTGCCAGCAGTTTATCCCTTATAGCGGGAGAGGCCTACAATGAGCAGTTCTTC
TRBV6-1,TRBJ2-7,15,TRBD2,once,CASSGESGGSYEQYF,TGTGCCAGCAGCGGCGAGTCCGGGGGGAGTTACGAGCAGTACTTC
TRBV7-9,TRBJ2-1,16,NA,NA,CASSFFGGASYNEQFF,TGTGCCAGCAGCTTTTTTGGCGGGGCCTCCTACAATGAGCAGTTCTTC
TRBV9,TRBJ1-6,15,NA,NA,CASSPGTQRVSPLHF,TGTGCCAGCAGCCCTGGGACCCAAAGGGTTTCACCCCTCCACTTT
TRBV20-1,TRBJ1-1,10,NA,NA,CSARTVEAFF,TGCAGTGCCCGGACAGTTGAAGCTTTCTTT
TRBV7-2,TRBJ1-1,12,NA,NA,CASSSGGSEAFF,TGTGCCAGCAGCAGCGGGGGATCTGAAGCTTTCTTT
TRBV5-1,TRBJ2-1,13,NA,NA,CASSFGGYNEQFF,TGCGCCAGCAGCTTCGGCGGTTACAATGAGCAGTTCTTC
TRBV19,TRBJ2-7,15,TRBD2,NA,CASSIGTSGTYEQYF,TGTGCCAGTAGTATCGGGACTAGCGGAACCTACGAGCAGTACTTC
TRBV7-8,TRBJ2-3,13,NA,NA,CASRPGSTDTQYF,TGTGCCAGCAGACCCGGTAGCACAGATACGCAGTATTTT
TRBV10-3,TRBJ1-2,12,NA,NA,CAIADGYYGYTF,TGTGCCATCGCGGACGGCTACTATGGCTACACCTTC